This T cell receptor beta chain appears in the sequencing data of a study of type 1 and type 2 diabetes patients. Study background: The cohort mixed type 1 diabetes, type 2 diabetes and nondiabetic donors. CD4+ or CD8+ T cells were positively selected from PBMCs with microbeads.

Germline CDR1 is SGHDN and CDR2 is FVKESK. CDR3 length: 14 residues. Between the trimmed V and J ends, which lost 4 bases and 9 bases, there was a span of 13 bases. As for this clonotype: As yet, its antigen is unknown.

Genomic DNA was the PCR template. Multiplex PCR with 30 forward and 13 reverse primers amplified the TCR beta CDR3. TCRdb independently ran MiXCR on the multiplex PCR reads; one entry per CDR3 protein. The sample consists of some 250,000 distinct CDR3 sequences, approximately 45% of them appearing once. Study-wide points: In CD4+ and CD8+ T cells, type 2 diabetes diversity exceeded type 1.

Material: peripheral blood mononuclear cells (PBMCs). The clonotype was recovered from a man aged 18 to 35 with type 2 diabetes. This chain joins TRBV14 and TRBJ1-6; no definite D call. Written as DNA, the CDR3 is TGTGCCAGCAGCCTCGATCGACCCATTTCACCCCTCCACTTT. Amino acids: CASSLDRPISPLHF. Using reference TRBV14 and TRBJ1-6 for the parts outside the CDR3, the full variable domain is EAGVTQFPSHSVIEKGQTVTLRCDPISGHDNLYWYRRVMGKEIKFLLHFVKESKQDESGMPNNRFLAERTGGTYSTLKVQPAELEDSGVYFCASSLDRPISPLHFGNGTRLTVT.